This T cell receptor beta chain was captured by sequencing in a study of CD8 T cells in ankylosing spondylitis. Library preparation for TCR beta used quantitative 5'-RACE with molecular barcodes. MiXCR was run by TCRdb on the 5' RACE reads, yielding one entry per CDR3 protein. There are hundreds of thousands of distinct CDR3 sequences in the sample; 12% occur only once, and 0.51% lies in the top ten. Study-level results: Ankylosing spondylitis blood appeared to carry a characteristic TCR beta motif of roughly eight highly homologous variants. Peripheral blood held disease-linked clones only at relatively low frequency, and these were CD8+. Reactive arthritis synovial fluid and blood were previously reported to contain some motif variants. The clones that were linked to disease were reported to be significantly enriched in matched synovial fluid samples from ankylosing spondylitis patients.

The V gene's germline CDR1 is GTSNPN and CDR2 SVGIG (reference sequence). CDR3 length equals 10 residues. Trimming took off 2 bases at V and 7 bases at J, with 5 bases between the two ends. Note on this clonotype: Its specificity is not known.

The TCR comes from a male donor with ankylosing spondylitis. Sample: blood, either unsorted or a sorted T cell fraction (not recorded which). The rearrangement joins TRBV30 to TRBJ2-5, with D uncertain. CDR3 sequence: CAWSSGTQYF. Here the CDR3 DNA reads TGTGCCTGGAGTTCGGGGACCCAGTACTTC.